Listed here are 15 T cell receptor beta chains from one sample, sequenced in a study of CD8+ T cells in alopecia areata. cDNA serving as the sequencing template came from extracted, reverse transcribed RNA. Some clones are missing from TCRdb's copy, which holds only in-frame ones; the method was immunoSEQ multiplex PCR. The repertoire has around 120,000 clones, roughly two thirds of them found once; the top ten carry 2.5% to 3.5%. Sequenced: CD4+ T cells sorted from blood. These receptor sequences come from a human donor in good health.

Here the CDR3 reads CSVGTYEQYF. The CDR3 region has the DNA TGCAGCGTTGGCACCTACGAGCAGTACTTC. The rearrangement joins TRBV29-1 to TRBJ2-7; D remains ambiguous. CDR1 SQVTM and CDR2 ANQGSEA come from the germline V gene. V gave up 4 bases and J gave up 2 bases, with 3 bases separating them. The CDR3 extends over 10 amino acids.

The chain links TRBV5-1 to TRBJ1-6; D is undetermined. This CDR3 is built from 14 residues. The germline gives CDR1 SGHRS, CDR2 YFSETQ. V was clipped by 0 bases and J by 13 bases, with 14 bases between them. The DNA of the CDR3 is TGCGCCAGCAGCTTGGAGGCGGTAGAAGGGCCCCTCCACTTT. Translated: CASSLEAVEGPLHF.

V is TRBV29-1 and J is TRBJ2-7, with TRBD2 matching over 9 bases. The CDR3 extends over 15 amino acids. V gave up 4 bases and J gave up 5 bases; unmatched junction bases: 12. Germline CDR1 reads SQVTM; CDR2 reads ANQGSEA. CDR3 in amino acids: CSVGDDYAGGNEQYF. The CDR3 DNA reads as TGCAGCGTTGGGGACGACTACGCGGGAGGGAACGAGCAGTACTTC.

This rearrangement joins TRBV29-1 to TRBJ2-3, with 11 nucleotides matching TRBD1. The germline gives CDR1 SQVTM, CDR2 ANQGSEA. This CDR3 is 15 amino acids long. Trimming cost V 3 bases and J 5 bases; bases outside gene matches: 7. The CDR3 nucleotides read TGCAGCGTTGATGGGACAGGGGGGCGTAAAGATACGCAGTATTTT. It is translated as CSVDGTGGRKDTQYF.

V is TRBV6-5 and J is TRBJ1-4, with D hard to call. The CDR3 length is 12 residues. V was cut by 2 bases and J by 8 bases, with 6 bases left in between. The V gene's germline CDR1 is MNHEY and CDR2 SVGAGI. The CDR3: CASSYKGEKLFF. As DNA, the CDR3 is TGTGCCAGCAGTTACAAAGGCGAAAAACTGTTTTTT.

The chain carries TRBV29-1 and TRBJ1-1, with D tentatively TRBD1 (6 bases). The CDR3 loop spans 14 amino acids. Trimming cost V 7 bases and J 0 bases, with 15 bases left between them. Germline CDR1 reads SQVTM; CDR2 reads ANQGSEA. CDR3 sequence reads: CSAGAGTMNTEAFF. The CDR3 DNA reads TGCAGCGCGGGGGCAGGGACTATGAACACTGAAGCTTTCTTT.

The J gene is TRBJ2-2, the V gene TRBV29-1; D possibly matches TRBD1 or TRBD2 (6 bases each). The V end was cut by 7 bases, the J end by 5 bases, with 23 bases between. The germline V gene encodes CDR1 SQVTM and CDR2 ANQGSEA. This CDR3 comprises 16 residues. The CDR3 here is CSAPYPGARRTGELFF. CDR3 coding DNA: TGCAGCGCTCCCTATCCGGGGGCACGAAGGACCGGGGAGCTGTTTTTT.

CDR3: CASSNAYEQYF. As DNA, the CDR3 is TGTGCCAGTAGTAACGCCTACGAGCAGTACTTC. V gene TRBV19 combines with J gene TRBJ2-7; no clear D gene. The V end lost 4 bases, the J end lost 2 bases, and 3 bases lay between the germline ends. Germline values: CDR1 LNHDA, CDR2 SQIVND (reference sequence). The CDR3 runs to 11 residues.

In this sample, this clone turned up once. This chain connects TRBV4-1 to TRBJ2-5; D is unresolved. V was clipped by 5 bases and J by 2 bases, with 15 bases between them. This CDR3 region has 15 residues. Per germline, CDR1 MGHRA and CDR2 YSYEKL. CDR3 protein: CASSSKQLGQETQYF. DNA of the CDR3: TGCGCCAGCAGCTCCAAGCAATTGGGACAAGAGACCCAGTACTTC.

This clone showed up just a few times. The rearrangement uses TRBV29-1 and TRBJ1-5; D is ambiguous. The CDR3 consists of 12 residues. Per germline, CDR1 SQVTM and CDR2 ANQGSEA. V lost 5 bases, J lost 2 bases, and 7 bases lay in between. This chain's CDR3 is CSVLVGNQPQHF. For the CDR3, the DNA is TGCAGCGTTCTCGTGGGCAATCAGCCCCAGCATTTT.

The V gene is TRBV19, the J gene TRBJ1-1; the D gene is possibly TRBD1 (5 bases). The CDR3 length is 17 residues. CDR1 is LNHDA, CDR2 SQIVND, per germline (reference sequence). Trimming took 10 bases from V and 1 from J, leaving 25 bases between them. The CDR3 DNA sequence: TGTGCCACGCTTCAGATCATCGCGGGGGGTCGGAACACTGAAGCTTTCTTT. Translation: CATLQIIAGGRNTEAFF.

There are a few counts of this clone. The CDR3 is CASEQGYNSPLHF. Here the CDR3 DNA reads TGTGCCTCCGAACAGGGTTATAATTCACCCCTCCACTTT. The chain recombines TRBV30 with TRBJ1-6, with D possibly TRBD1 on 6 matching bases. CDR3 length equals 13 residues. From germline, CDR1 is GTSNPN and CDR2 SVGIG (reference sequence). Trimming shortened V by 7 bases and J by 4 bases, and 11 bases separated the two germline ends.

This chain links TRBV27 with TRBJ2-4; D is unclear. Germline assignment: CDR1 MNHEY and CDR2 SMNVEV (reference sequence). The CDR3 consists of 15 residues. Trimming cost V 5 bases and J 3 bases, with 14 bases left between them. The CDR3 region has the DNA TGTGCCAGCAGTCCCTTTAAGGCAGTCAAAAACATTCAGTACTTC. It specifies CASSPFKAVKNIQYF.

This clone is classed as medium-sized. The gene calls are TRBV2 and TRBJ2-1; D remains unclear. Germline V lookup: CDR1 SNHLY, CDR2 FYNNEI. The CDR3 extends over 11 amino acids. V was pared by 5 bases and J by 3 bases, with 2 bases between. CDR3 region: CASSFYNEQFF. The CDR3 DNA is TGTGCCAGCAGTTTCTACAATGAGCAGTTCTTC.

The chain carries TRBV5-4 and TRBJ1-1; D is perhaps TRBD1 (6 bases). The V end lost 4 bases, the J end lost 5 bases, and 21 bases lay between the germline ends. The CDR3 length is 16 residues. The V gene's germline CDR1 is SGHNT and CDR2 YYREEE (reference sequence). The DNA for the CDR3 is TGTGCCAGCAGCCAGGGGAACAGAATGGCGGAAACTGAAGCTTTCTTT. Translation: CASSQGNRMAETEAFF. The full variable domain, with the rest looked up from reference TRBV5-4 and TRBJ1-1, is ETGVTQSPTHLIKTRGQQVTLRCSSQSGHNTVSWYQQALGQGPQFIFQYYREEENGRGNFPPRFSGLQFPNYSSELNVNALELDDSALYLCASSQGNRMAETEAFFGQGTRLTVV.